A selection of T cell receptor beta chains follows, all from one sample in a study of tumor T cells in aggressive B-cell lymphoma. Clones were read by immunoSEQ multiplex PCR, and TCRdb kept only the in-frame ones, dropping some. The sample consists of some 9,500 clones, 85% of them appearing once. The sample comprised tumor tissue. These receptors were taken from an adult with diffuse large B cell lymphoma. CDR3s include the opening cysteine and the closing phenylalanine or tryptophan. A D gene is named only where the DNA matches it firmly. Size is omitted from some rows. Given values are once, few, many or a class for expanded clones.

abundance	v_gene	d_gene	j_gene	CDR3nt	CDR3aa
-	TRBV4-3	-	TRBJ2-2	TGCGCCAGCAGCCAAGAAGAGGGCGGGGAGCTGTTTTTT	CASSQEEGGELFF
-	TRBV19	TRBD2	TRBJ2-1	TGTGCCAGTAGCCACACGGGGGGGAGCTCCTACAATGAGCAGTTCTTC	CASSHTGGSSYNEQFF
-	TRBV6-5	TRBD2	TRBJ2-7	TGTGCCAGCAGCTCAAGCGGGAGAAGACGCGAGCAGTACTTC	CASSSSGRRREQYF
few	TRBV7-8	-	TRBJ1-1	TGTGCCAGCAGCTTTACAGGGTGGGAAAGCACTGAAGCTTTCTTT	CASSFTGWESTEAFF
-	TRBV10-3	TRBD2	TRBJ2-3	TGTGCCATCAGTTCTAGGGAGGGTACAGATACGCAGTATTTT	CAISSREGTDTQYF
-	TRBV28	-	TRBJ2-1	TGTGCCAGCAGGAGAACGCACAGTTACAATGAGCAGTTCTTC	CASRRTHSYNEQFF
-	TRBV7-2	TRBD1	TRBJ2-7	TGTGCCAGCAGCTTAGCGACAGGGGAGACTTACTACGAGCAGTACTTC	CASSLATGETYYEQYF
-	TRBV18	-	TRBJ1-1	TGTGCCAGCTCATACCTGGGGAGCACTGAAGCTTTCTTT	CASSYLGSTEAFF
-	TRBV9	-	TRBJ1-5	TGTGCCAGCAGCAGAGGGGGGGGGCCCCAGCATTTT	CASSRGGGPQHF
-	TRBV7-6	TRBD2	TRBJ2-5	TGTGCCAGCAGCTTCACTAGCGGGGCCCAAGAGACCCAGTACTTC	CASSFTSGAQETQYF
-	TRBV5-1	TRBD1	TRBJ2-2	TGCGCCAGCAGCCCACAGGGGGACACCGGGGAGCTGTTTTTT	CASSPQGDTGELFF
few	TRBV7-2	-	TRBJ1-6	TGTGCCAGCAGCTTAGGAGTTAATTCACCCCTCCACTTT	CASSLGVNSPLHF
-	TRBV5-4	TRBD2	TRBJ2-1	TGTGCCAGCACCGCGACTAGCGGGCACAATGAGCAGTTCTTC	CASTATSGHNEQFF
-	TRBV5-1	TRBD2	TRBJ2-7	TGCGCCAGCAGCCGATCAAGCGGGAGCCCCTACGAGCAGTACTTC	CASSRSSGSPYEQYF
-	TRBV11-2	-	TRBJ1-1	TGTGCCAGCAGCCGACTGGGGGGGGCTGAAGCTTTCTTT	CASSRLGGAEAFF
once	TRBV19	TRBD2	TRBJ2-1	TGTGCCAGTAGTACGCCGGGACTAGTCCCGTTCTTC	CASSTPGLVPFF
-	TRBV5-6	TRBD2	TRBJ2-1	TGTGCCAGCAGCTTTCGGGGGAGGGAGGGGGAGCAGTTCTTC	CASSFRGREGEQFF
-	TRBV9	-	TRBJ1-4	TGTGCCAGCAGCCCAGCAGCGAGAACTAATGAAAAACTGTTTTTT	CASSPAARTNEKLFF
few	TRBV5-1	-	TRBJ2-3	TGCGCCAGCAGCTTGGCCGGGCGGGTAAACACAGATACGCAGTATTTT	CASSLAGRVNTDTQYF
-	TRBV18	TRBD1	TRBJ2-1	TGTGCCAGCTCACCAGGGACAGGGGAACTCTTC	CASSPGTGELF
few	TRBV14	-	TRBJ1-3	TGTGCCAGCAGCCAAGTGCGCTCTGGAAACACCATATATTTT	CASSQVRSGNTIYF
-	TRBV11-3	-	TRBJ1-1	TGTGCCAGCAGCTTAACCAGGAACACTGAAGCTTTCTTT	CASSLTRNTEAFF
-	TRBV5-4	TRBD1	TRBJ1-2	TGTGCCAGCAGCTACCTGGGACAGGGATATGGCTACACCTTC	CASSYLGQGYGYTF
-	TRBV6-5	-	TRBJ2-2	TGTGCCAGCAGTTTCTTAACTGGGGAGCTGTTTTTT	CASSFLTGELFF
-	TRBV7-2	TRBD2	TRBJ2-3	TGTGCCAGCAGGCGGACCGGGACTAGCGCCCCGCGGGGCACAGATACGCAGTATTTT	CASRRTGTSAPRGTDTQYF
large	TRBV5-1	TRBD2	TRBJ2-3	TGCGCCAGCAGCTTGATAGCGGGAGGCTCCAAAGGAGATACGCAGTATTTT	CASSLIAGGSKGDTQYF
-	TRBV7-6	-	TRBJ2-5	TGTGCCAGCAGCTTATCAGGGGCCGGGCAAGAGACCCAGTACTTC	CASSLSGAGQETQYF
-	TRBV19	-	TRBJ1-1	TGTGCCAGCGGTTGGACAGAAGACACTGAAGCTTTCTTT	CASGWTEDTEAFF
-	TRBV29-1	-	TRBJ1-1	TGCAGCCCCAGGCAGAACTTGGACACTGAAGCTTTCTTT	CSPRQNLDTEAFF
-	TRBV30	-	TRBJ1-5	TGTGCCTGGAGTGGGAGAGGAGGTCAGCCCCAGCATTTT	CAWSGRGGQPQHF
-	TRBV28	-	TRBJ2-5	TGTGCCAGCAGCCGCAGCGGGTGGGGTCCGGAGACCCAGTACTTC	CASSRSGWGPETQYF
-	TRBV5-1	-	TRBJ1-5	TGCGCCAGCAGTCTTGGGGGGATCGAACGAAATCAGCCCCAGCATTTT	CASSLGGIERNQPQHF
-	TRBV28	-	TRBJ1-5	TGTGCCAGCGGAATAGTGGACAGTTTGAGGGTGGAGCCCCAGCATTTT	CASGIVDSLRVEPQHF
-	TRBV5-1	TRBD1	TRBJ1-4	TGCGCCAGCAGCGACGGGACAGCTAATGAAAAACTGTTTTTT	CASSDGTANEKLFF
-	TRBV29-1	TRBD2	TRBJ2-2	TGCAGCGTTGAAGATCGGACCCCCTTAGGACTAGCGGGAGCGGGGGAGCTGTTTTTT	CSVEDRTPLGLAGAGELFF
once	TRBV5-6	TRBD1	TRBJ2-2	TGTGCCAGCAGCCTCCCGGGACAGGGGACCGGGGAGCTGTTTTTT	CASSLPGQGTGELFF
few	TRBV15	TRBD1	TRBJ1-6	TGTGCCACCAGCAGAGATCGGACAGGGAGCTCCTATAATTCACCCCTCCACTTT	CATSRDRTGSSYNSPLHF
-	TRBV7-2	-	TRBJ1-2	TGTGCCAGTAGCGCGGGACCAAACTATGGCTACACCTTC	CASSAGPNYGYTF
-	TRBV6-5	-	TRBJ2-1	TGTGCCAGCAGTTACGACGGGAGTGGCTACAATGAGCAGTTCTTC	CASSYDGSGYNEQFF